These T cell receptor beta chains were read from a single sample in a study of blood T cell repertoires in COVID-19. Produced via immunoSEQ multiplex PCR; TCRdb's table is partial and in-frame only. The sample consists of around 160,000 clones, 70% to 90% of them appearing once. The sequenced sample consisted of peripheral blood. These receptors were obtained from an older woman with COVID-19, enrolled during active disease. The CDR3 runs from the conserved cysteine through the conserved F or W. D genes are given only for firm matches. Clone size is given for some rows only: seen once, a few or many times, or a class if the clone is expanded.

length	size	D	V	J	CDR3	DNA
15	few	NA	TRBV4-1	TRBJ2-7	CASTPGGASSYEQYF	TGCGCCAGCACCCCCGGTGGGGCCAGCTCCTACGAGCAGTACTTC
10	NA	TRBD1	TRBV2	TRBJ1-1	CASSGQGFLF	TGTGCCAGCAGTGGACAGGGATTTCTCTTT
15	once	TRBD2	TRBV5-5	TRBJ2-3	CASSGLADSTDTQYF	TGTGCCAGCAGCGGACTAGCGGATAGCACAGATACGCAGTATTTT
17	NA	NA	TRBV30	TRBJ1-3	CAWNLEGKGGAGNTIYF	TGTGCCTGGAATTTAGAAGGCAAAGGGGGGGCTGGAAACACCATATATTTT
14	NA	NA	TRBV27	TRBJ2-7	CASSLNAAGYEQYF	TGTGCCAGCAGTTTAAACGCCGCAGGCTACGAGCAGTACTTC
14	few	NA	TRBV9	TRBJ1-6	CASGRDLSSSPLHF	TGTGCCAGCGGTCGGGACTTAAGCAGTTCACCCCTCCACTTT
14	NA	NA	TRBV25-1	TRBJ1-2	CASSPSGHPYGYTF	TGTGCCAGCAGTCCGAGCGGGCACCCTTATGGCTACACCTTC
11	NA	TRBD1	TRBV30	TRBJ1-4	CAGQGNEKLFF	TGTGCCGGACAGGGTAATGAAAAACTGTTTTTT
15	NA	TRBD1	TRBV24-1	TRBJ1-1	CATSDSGTVAAEAFF	TGTGCCACCAGTGATTCCGGGACAGTGGCTGCTGAAGCTTTCTTT
16	NA	NA	TRBV19	TRBJ2-3	CAGLSGDRPLTDTQYF	TGTGCCGGCTTGTCGGGGGACAGACCCCTCACAGATACGCAGTATTTT
18	NA	TRBD1	TRBV10-3	TRBJ1-2	CAISELPLTGGADYGYTF	TGTGCCATCAGTGAGCTACCACTGACAGGGGGCGCCGACTATGGCTACACCTTC
14	NA	TRBD1	TRBV6-5	TRBJ2-7	CASSYEGAGYEQYF	TGTGCCAGCAGTTACGAGGGGGCAGGGTACGAGCAGTACTTC
15	NA	NA	TRBV5-6	TRBJ2-7	CASSLVYRGLYEQYF	TGTGCCAGCAGCTTAGTTTACAGGGGACTGTACGAGCAGTACTTC
15	NA	TRBD1	TRBV29-1	TRBJ2-5	CSVWTGGFTRGTQYF	TGCAGCGTTTGGACAGGGGGCTTCACCCGGGGGACCCAGTACTTC
17	NA	NA	TRBV7-6	TRBJ2-3	CASSPRTDITSTDTQYF	TGTGCCAGCAGCCCGAGGACAGACATTACTAGCACAGATACGCAGTATTTT
12	NA	TRBD1	TRBV29-1	TRBJ1-1	CSVEEGQGAAFF	TGCAGCGTTGAAGAAGGACAGGGGGCCGCTTTCTTT
14	NA	TRBD1	TRBV4-3	TRBJ1-1	CASSQETRGTEAFF	TGCGCCAGCAGCCAAGAAACCAGGGGGACTGAAGCTTTCTTT
13	few	TRBD1	TRBV5-4	TRBJ1-1	CASSLDRESEAFF	TGTGCCAGCAGCCTGGACAGGGAATCTGAAGCTTTCTTT
13	NA	NA	TRBV19	TRBJ1-1	CASSPSRDTEAFF	TGTGCCAGTAGTCCGAGCAGGGACACTGAAGCTTTCTTT
14	NA	TRBD1	TRBV6-5	TRBJ2-7	CASTLQGIYYEQYF	TGTGCCAGCACTTTACAGGGGATATATTACGAGCAGTACTTC
18	NA	TRBD1	TRBV4-1	TRBJ2-2	CASRARLPGQGRTGELFF	TGCGCCAGCAGGGCGCGTCTTCCGGGACAGGGACGAACCGGGGAGCTGTTTTTT
14	NA	NA	TRBV25-1	TRBJ1-2	CASSEYKGNYGYTF	TGTGCCAGCAGTGAATATAAGGGGAACTATGGCTACACCTTC
14	NA	NA	TRBV9	TRBJ2-7	CASSVAPGEYEQYF	TGTGCCAGCAGCGTAGCCCCCGGAGAGTACGAGCAGTACTTC
15	NA	NA	TRBV5-1	TRBJ2-7	CASSPTGPITYEQYF	TGCGCCAGCAGCCCGACAGGCCCGATCACCTACGAGCAGTACTTC
16	NA	TRBD1	TRBV3-1/TRBV3-2	TRBJ2-6	CASSHDRGFGANVLTF	TGTGCCAGCAGCCATGACAGGGGCTTTGGGGCCAACGTCCTGACTTTC
13	NA	NA	TRBV3-1/TRBV3-2	TRBJ1-4	CASSQDSYEKLFF	TGTGCCAGCAGCCAAGACTCCTATGAAAAACTGTTTTTT
13	once	TRBD1	TRBV28	TRBJ1-1	CASNQGADTEAFF	TGTGCCAGTAACCAGGGGGCGGACACTGAAGCTTTCTTT
14	NA	TRBD2	TRBV27	TRBJ2-2	CASTTGGGRGELFF	TGTGCCAGCACTACCGGGGGGGGTCGCGGGGAGCTGTTTTTT
13	NA	NA	TRBV19	TRBJ1-2	CASSISGSGGYTF	TGTGCCAGTAGTATATCCGGATCAGGTGGCTACACCTTC
17	NA	NA	TRBV3-1/TRBV3-2	TRBJ2-2	CASSQEGGWAYTGELFF	TGTGCCAGCAGCCAAGAGGGGGGATGGGCATACACCGGGGAGCTGTTTTTT
14	NA	NA	TRBV6-5	TRBJ2-7	CASRPHTATYEQYF	TGTGCCAGCAGACCCCATACAGCCACCTACGAGCAGTACTTC
15	NA	TRBD1	TRBV28	TRBJ1-2	CASLPDRATHYGYTF	TGTGCCAGCCTACCCGACAGGGCAACTCACTATGGCTACACCTTC
15	NA	NA	TRBV19	TRBJ1-2	CASKARGGADYGYTF	TGTGCCAGTAAGGCCCGAGGGGGGGCGGACTATGGCTACACCTTC
15	once	NA	TRBV9	TRBJ2-2	CASSARQGNTGELFF	TGTGCCAGCAGCGCCCGGCAGGGGAACACCGGGGAGCTGTTTTTT
16	NA	NA	TRBV5-4	TRBJ2-1	CASTPPGTPSYNEQFF	TGTGCCAGCACCCCCCCCGGGACACCGTCCTACAATGAGCAGTTCTTC
15	NA	NA	TRBV27	TRBJ1-5	CASSLQAGSDQPQHF	TGTGCCAGCAGTTTACAGGCAGGGTCGGATCAGCCCCAGCATTTT
11	once	NA	TRBV20-1	TRBJ2-5	CSALSKETQYF	TGCAGTGCCCTCTCTAAAGAGACCCAGTACTTC
15	NA	TRBD2	TRBV19	TRBJ2-3	CASSISGGGTDTQYF	TGTGCCAGTAGTATAAGCGGGGGGGGTACAGATACGCAGTATTTT
17	NA	NA	TRBV2	TRBJ1-3	CASSRDNTGTFGNTIYF	TGTGCCAGCAGCAGAGATAATACAGGGACCTTTGGAAACACCATATATTTT
14	NA	TRBD1	TRBV5-8	TRBJ1-4	CASSPRTGREKLFF	TGTGCCAGCAGCCCTCGGACAGGGAGGGAAAAACTGTTTTTT
14	once	NA	TRBV11-1	TRBJ2-1	CASSSGGQVNEQFF	TGTGCCAGCAGCTCGGGGGGACAGGTCAATGAGCAGTTCTTC
14	NA	NA	TRBV5-8	TRBJ2-7	CASSLEARVYEQYF	TGTGCCAGCAGCTTGGAGGCCAGGGTCTACGAGCAGTACTTC
16	NA	NA	TRBV4-1	TRBJ2-1	CASSQDASVIYNEQFF	TGCGCCAGCAGCCAAGATGCTTCGGTCATCTACAATGAGCAGTTCTTC
13	NA	NA	TRBV6-6	TRBJ2-2	CASSERSTGELFF	TGTGCCAGCAGTGAGAGAAGTACCGGGGAGCTGTTTTTT
15	NA	TRBD2	TRBV7-9	TRBJ2-3	CASSPREAGADTQYF	TGTGCCAGCAGCCCCCGGGAAGCGGGGGCAGATACGCAGTATTTT
15	NA	NA	TRBV7-6	TRBJ1-1	CASRSPGGPNTEAFF	TGTGCCAGCAGATCCCCTGGAGGGCCGAACACTGAAGCTTTCTTT